The 20 T cell receptor beta chains reported below all come from one sample, sequenced in a study of CD8+ T cells in alopecia areata. RNA extraction was followed by reverse transcription into cDNA, which acted as the sequencing template. Produced via immunoSEQ multiplex PCR; TCRdb's table is partial and in-frame only. The data contain 150,000 to 200,000 clones, roughly 64% of them seen just once; the ten biggest clones take up 5% to 6%. Treatment specified: oral pan-JAK inhibitor, 5-10 mg twice daily. Sample: CD4+ T cells sorted from blood, taken at week 24, from a patient treated with tofacitinib. These receptors were obtained from a human donor with alopecia areata.

The chain combines TRBV4-1 with TRBJ2-7; D may be TRBD2 (6 bases). The CDR3 is 15 amino acids. Trimming shortened V by 1 base and J by 4 bases, and 14 bases separated the two germline ends. Germline V gene data show CDR1 as MGHRA and CDR2 as YSYEKL. The CDR3, as DNA: TGCGCCAGCAGCCAAGCCGGGACTCCACGGTACGAGCAGTACTTC. It yields the protein CASSQAGTPRYEQYF.

Only one count was recorded for this clone. The rearrangement joins TRBV27 to TRBJ1-6; 10 nucleotides align to TRBD1. V lost 8 bases to trimming and J lost 6 bases; unmatched junction nucleotides: 4. CDR3 size: 14 residues. Per the germline V gene, CDR1 is MNHEY and CDR2 is SMNVEV (reference sequence). The CDR3 is CASSRTGGNSPLHF. CDR3 nucleotide sequence: TGTGCCAGCTCCAGGACAGGGGGTAATTCACCCCTCCACTTT.

This rearrangement joins TRBV7-6 to TRBJ2-5, with D possibly TRBD2 on 5 matching bases. Germline CDR1 SGHVS, CDR2 FNYEAQ. V lost 1 base, J lost 8 bases, and 8 bases lay in between. The CDR3 is made up of 12 amino acids. CDR3 in amino acids: CASSLGTLTQYF. For the CDR3, the DNA is TGTGCCAGCAGCTTAGGGACTCTAACCCAGTACTTC. Supplemented by reference TRBV7-6 and TRBJ2-5, the full variable domain reads GAGVSQSPRYKVTKRGQDVALRCDPISGHVSLYWYRQALGQGPEFLTYFNYEAQQDKSGLPNDRFSAERPEGSISTLTIQRTEQRDSAMYRCASSLGTLTQYFGPGTRLLVL.

This clone was observed a few times. The V call is TRBV5-8, the J call TRBJ1-6, with 8 bases matching TRBD1. V shed 4 bases, J shed 4 bases, and the junction held 7 bases outside the gene matches. CDR3 length: 16 residues. Germline assignment: CDR1 SGHTS and CDR2 YDEGEE. The chain's CDR3 is CASSRRQGLYNSPLHF. The CDR3 DNA sequence: TGTGCCAGCAGCCGGAGACAGGGGCTGTATAATTCACCCCTCCACTTT.

This clone appeared a few times. V and J are TRBV4-1 and TRBJ2-5; maybe TRBD2 (5 bases). The V gene's germline CDR1 is MGHRA and CDR2 YSYEKL. The V and J ends lost 0 bases and 3 bases respectively, with 11 bases between them. This CDR3 has 15 residues. This CDR3 reads CASSQDGSGKETQYF. CDR3 nucleotide sequence: TGCGCCAGCAGCCAAGATGGGAGCGGAAAAGAGACCCAGTACTTC.

This clone was found a few times. The rearrangement uses TRBV5-1 and TRBJ1-1, with TRBD1 as a possible D gene (6 bases). Germline lookup yields CDR1 SGHRS and CDR2 YFSETQ. Trimming left V 0 bases short and J 1 base short, with 10 bases between. CDR3 size: 15 residues. The CDR3 is CASSLGTGWNTEAFF. CDR3 bases: TGCGCCAGCAGCTTGGGCACAGGGTGGAACACTGAAGCTTTCTTT.

V and J are TRBV29-1 and TRBJ1-1; D is unclear. The CDR3 is made up of 13 amino acids. The germline CDR1 and CDR2 sequences are SQVTM and ANQGSEA. V lost 0 bases and J lost 1, with 6 bases in between. In nucleotides, the CDR3 is TGCAGCGTTGAAGATCAAGGGAACACTGAAGCTTTCTTT. Translation gives CSVEDQGNTEAFF.

The chain couples TRBV7-6 to TRBJ2-5, with 7 bases identical to TRBD1. The CDR3 has 13 amino acids. Germline CDR1 SGHVS, CDR2 FNYEAQ. The CDR3 reads CATGPAVQATQYF. The CDR3 DNA sequence: TGTGCGACAGGGCCGGCGGTCCAGGCGACCCAGTACTTC.

V usage is TRBV7-9 and J usage is TRBJ2-7; 7 bases match TRBD1. Germline loops: CDR1 SEHNR, CDR2 FQNEAQ (reference sequence). Losses at the gene ends were 5 bases for V and 3 bases for J; bases not matched to a gene: 7. The CDR3 loop spans 14 amino acids. The CDR3 DNA reads TGTGCCAGCAGCCACGGACAGGCCTACTACGAGCAGTACTTC. Its translation: CASSHGQAYYEQYF. Combining the CDR3 with reference TRBV7-9 and TRBJ2-7 gives the whole variable domain DTGVSQNPRHKITKRGQNVTFRCDPISEHNRLYWYRQTLGQGPEFLTYFQNEAQLEKSRLLSDRFSAERPKGSFSTLEIQRTEQGDSAMYLCASSHGQAYYEQYFGPGTRLTVT.

To note about this clone: One junction end disagrees with the germline gene, perhaps due to a read error. The rearrangement uses TRBV25-1 and TRBJ2-5; TRBD1 matches at 9 bases. Germline V gene lookup returns CDR1 MGHDK and CDR2 SYGVNS. The CDR3 consists of 17 residues. The CDR3 sequence: CASSAFPGQGTQETQYF. The DNA of the CDR3 is TGTGCCAGCAGTGCCTTCCCGGGACAGGGAACCCAAGAAACCCAGTACTTC.

This chain uses TRBV29-1 with TRBJ1-1; no reliable D call. Germline V lookup: CDR1 SQVTM, CDR2 ANQGSEA. This CDR3 contains 13 residues. V was shortened by 8 bases and J by 0 bases, with 13 bases between the two germline ends. Here the CDR3 reads CSITVHMNTEAFF. The CDR3 region has the DNA TGCAGCATAACGGTCCATATGAACACTGAAGCTTTCTTT.

The chain has TRBV5-1 and TRBJ1-2; D remains unclear. V lost 0 bases and J lost 5, with 5 bases in between. The CDR3 contains 12 residues. Germline-derived CDR1 and CDR2 are SGHRS and YFSETQ. CDR3 sequence: CASSLGRYGYTF. For the CDR3, the DNA is TGCGCCAGCAGCTTGGGGCGGTATGGCTACACCTTC. Filled out from reference TRBV5-1 and TRBJ1-2, the complete variable domain reads KAGVTQTPRYLIKTRGQQVTLSCSPISGHRSVSWYQQTPGQGLQFLFEYFSETQRNKGNFPGRFSGRQFSNSRSEMNVSTLELGDSALYLCASSLGRYGYTFGSGTRLTVV.

The J gene is TRBJ1-2, the V gene TRBV27; D might be TRBD1 (5 bases). CDR3 length: 14 residues. Germline V gene lookup returns CDR1 MNHEY and CDR2 SMNVEV (reference sequence). Trimming stripped 3 bases from V and 5 bases from J, with 13 bases between. For the CDR3, the DNA is TGTGCCAGCAGTTTCACGATCGGGGGGTATGGCTACACCTTC. This translates into CASSFTIGGYGYTF.

This chain links TRBV11-2 with TRBJ2-4, with D possibly being TRBD2 (6 bases). Trimming cost V 2 bases and J 7 bases, with 21 bases left between them. This CDR3 region has 17 residues. Germline lookup yields CDR1 SGHAT and CDR2 FQNNGV. The CDR3 here is CASSLNANRGAGNIQYF. In DNA form, the CDR3 reads TGTGCCAGCAGCTTAAACGCCAATCGCGGGGCGGGGAACATTCAGTACTTC. Drawing the rest from reference TRBV11-2 and TRBJ2-4, the complete variable domain is EAGVAQSPRYKIIEKRQSVAFWCNPISGHATLYWYQQILGQGPKLLIQFQNNGVVDDSQLPKDRFSAERLKGVDSTLKIQPAKLEDSAVYLCASSLNANRGAGNIQYFGAGTRLSVL.

The chain employs TRBV11-2 and TRBJ2-5; no clear D gene. CDR1 SGHAT and CDR2 FQNNGV come from the germline V gene. The V end was cut by 5 bases, the J end by 2 bases, with 15 bases between. The CDR3 is made up of 15 amino acids. The CDR3 is CASSPRLSKQETQYF. CDR3 bases: TGTGCCAGCAGCCCGCGACTTAGTAAACAAGAGACCCAGTACTTC.

This clone was seen only once. The chain combines TRBV25-1 with TRBJ1-5; D is unclear. Per germline, CDR1 MGHDK and CDR2 SYGVNS. The V gene lost 5 bases and the J gene lost 0 bases, with 5 bases spanning the gap. The CDR3 has 13 amino acids. The chain's CDR3 is CASSFGSNQPQHF. The CDR3 DNA sequence: TGTGCCAGCAGTTTCGGTAGCAATCAGCCCCAGCATTTT.

The chain combines TRBV4-3 with TRBJ1-2; D ambiguous. Trimming pared 0 bases from V and 4 bases from J, leaving 12 bases between. From germline, CDR1 is LGHNA and CDR2 YSLEER. There are 15 residues in the CDR3. The CDR3 nucleotides are TGCGCCAGCAGCCAAGATTTGACGAACAGCTATGGCTACACCTTC. This encodes CASSQDLTNSYGYTF.

This clone turned up a few times. This chain uses TRBV29-1 with TRBJ2-2, with TRBD2 identical over 9 bases. Looked up from germline, CDR1 is SQVTM and CDR2 is ANQGSEA. V lost 4 bases to trimming and J lost 3 bases; unmatched junction nucleotides: 12. The CDR3 runs 17 residues. The CDR3 sequence is CSVADSRGGLHTGELFF. The CDR3 coding sequence is TGCAGCGTTGCAGATTCGCGGGGGGGCCTGCACACCGGGGAGCTGTTTTTT.

A few counts support this clone. The gene calls are TRBV28 and TRBJ2-7, with D tentatively TRBD2 (6 bases). V gave up 8 bases and J gave up 2 bases, with 10 bases separating them. Germline values: CDR1 MDHEN, CDR2 SYDVKM. The CDR3 contains 12 residues. The CDR3 nucleotides are TGTGCCAGCTTAGCGGCCACCTACGAGCAGTACTTC. The encoded protein is CASLAATYEQYF.

By share, this clone counts as medium-sized. The CDR3 loop is CASSPRTGGYEQYF. The CDR3 DNA sequence: TGCGCCAGCAGCCCTCGGACAGGGGGCTACGAGCAGTACTTC. V usage is TRBV5-1 and J usage is TRBJ2-7, with TRBD1 identical over 10 bases. The CDR3 is 14 residues long. CDR1 SGHRS and CDR2 YFSETQ come from the germline V gene. With V trimmed by 4 bases and J by 3 bases, 4 bases remained unmatched.